This T cell receptor (beta chain) emerged from a study of T cells in Graves' hyperthyroidism and ophthalmopathy. Study background: At the time of initial diagnosis and before any treatment, peripheral blood was collected.

The trim removed 2 bases at V and 3 bases at J, leaving 6 bases unmatched. CDR3 length: 15 amino acids. CDR1 MNHEY and CDR2 SMNVEV come from the germline V gene (reference sequence). The sample holds many counts of this clonotype. Amplification of TCR beta CDR3 regions was performed using RNA transcripts as template. HTBI primers were employed in a first-round RT-PCR of the TCR CDR3. TCRdb used MiXCR to reprocess the multiplex PCR reads, holding one entry per CDR3 protein. The sample carries 400,000 to 500,000 distinct CDR3 sequences, approximately 15% recorded once. The J gene is TRBJ2-7, the V gene TRBV27, with 8 bases fitting TRBD2. The specimen was blood. The source of this sequence is a man between 18 and 35 years old with Graves' ophthalmopathy. The CDR3 loop reads CASSLQSGRGYEQYF. The CDR3, as DNA: TGTGCCAGCAGTTTACAAAGCGGGAGAGGCTACGAGCAGTACTTC.